This is a list of T cell receptor beta chains from one sample in a study of T cell responses to AZD1222 COVID-19 vaccine. The data were produced by immunoSEQ multiplex PCR, yet TCRdb's version contains in-frame clones alone and is incomplete. The data show 100,000 to 150,000 clones, 75% to 90% seen once. The input for sequencing was peripheral blood, taken on day 0 of AZD1222 vaccination. These receptors were collected from an adult in good health. Each CDR3 is given with its conserved first and last residue. The D gene is left open where the match is weak.

v_call d_call cdr3_aa
TRBV24-1 TRBD2 CATSEAGAWNEQFF
TRBV27 NA CASSSPIKRGNEQFF
TRBV5-1 TRBD1 CASSLQGSTDTQYF
TRBV5-1 NA CASSPEVGHEQYF
TRBV6-5 NA CASSVGRSLSKLFF
TRBV5-6 NA CASSPGGTEAFF
TRBV7-3 NA CASSFGLAETQYF
TRBV7-2 TRBD1 CASSSDRVTGYGYTF
TRBV4-2 NA CASSQDQSFYGYTF
TRBV5-1 TRBD1 CASSVTGTGREKLFF
TRBV19 NA CASKPYMRRSGTEAFF
TRBV19 NA CASSMRGSLSSYGYTF
TRBV2 TRBD1 CASRPDRGGYTF
TRBV7-2 TRBD1 CASSPRDRGWTQYF
TRBV7-9 TRBD2 CASSPRLAGEYEQFF
TRBV7-2 NA CASSFEGQGNTIYF
TRBV13 NA CASSLATRRYNEQFF
TRBV4-3 NA CASSQELVSTDTQYF
TRBV5-5 NA CASSRDTLSGAYGYTF
TRBV6-5 NA CASSYKQLEQYF
TRBV30 NA CAWSVQGGNTQYF
TRBV19 TRBD1 CASRELQGGNEKLFF
TRBV4-1 NA CASSRLYIATGINYGYTF
TRBV25-1 NA CASSDYNTEAFF
TRBV5-6 TRBD1 CASRLRQGSYEQYF
TRBV5-8 TRBD1 CASSLRTGMGNEQFF
TRBV4-3 NA CASSQDRGGAYNEQFF
TRBV19 TRBD1 CASSPLDRDAGNTIYF
TRBV7-2 NA CASSLRGHGYTF
TRBV30 NA CAWSPGGGPSGF
TRBV18 NA CASSPNIGSYNEQFF
TRBV15 NA CATSRGPGEPENSPLHF
TRBV19 NA CASSGGSSYNSPLHF
TRBV7-3 TRBD2 CASSYGGAHYNEQFF
TRBV6-1 NA CASSESLPSYNEQFF
TRBV2 NA CASSAQPRSGYTF
TRBV7-2 NA CASSPAVQAPYGYTF
TRBV25-1 NA CASSESYNRVAYGYTF
TRBV28 NA CASSASYGYTF
TRBV13 TRBD2 CASSWTGLAGGQAYNEQFF
TRBV19 NA CASKRGDFLTTDTQYF
TRBV19 TRBD1 CASRDLTGDGTTNEKLFF
TRBV28 TRBD1 CASSQGQGYGYTF